The clone carrying this TCR beta chain came up a few times. Its specificity is unknown. The sample belongs to a study of T cell repertoires in cytomegalovirus infection. Study-wide background: Public TCR beta signatures were indicative of both CMV infection and a matching HLA type.

TCRdb used MiXCR to reprocess the reads, holding one entry per CDR3 protein. Among 300,000 or so distinct CDR3 sequences listed, around 9.6% were seen once. The study, taken as a whole, reports: Cumulative frequency of public TCR beta families picked out carriers of CMV plus the relevant HLA. CMV-specific TCR beta clonotypes restricted by HLA-C were the ones dominating the ex vivo response.

The TCR comes from a human donor in good health (CMV status not recorded). Some clones in this sample may be carry-over from other donors' samples. The sequenced material came from PBMCs.

The CDR3: CASSDLADTDTQYF. The CDR3 DNA reads TGTGCCAGCTCTGACCTTGCCGACACAGATACGCAGTATTTT. The chain is built from TRBV18 and TRBJ2-3; D gene ambiguous. Trimming took 6 bases from V and 2 from J, leaving 12 bases between them. This CDR3 is built from 14 residues. In germline, CDR1 is KGHSH, CDR2 LQKENI.